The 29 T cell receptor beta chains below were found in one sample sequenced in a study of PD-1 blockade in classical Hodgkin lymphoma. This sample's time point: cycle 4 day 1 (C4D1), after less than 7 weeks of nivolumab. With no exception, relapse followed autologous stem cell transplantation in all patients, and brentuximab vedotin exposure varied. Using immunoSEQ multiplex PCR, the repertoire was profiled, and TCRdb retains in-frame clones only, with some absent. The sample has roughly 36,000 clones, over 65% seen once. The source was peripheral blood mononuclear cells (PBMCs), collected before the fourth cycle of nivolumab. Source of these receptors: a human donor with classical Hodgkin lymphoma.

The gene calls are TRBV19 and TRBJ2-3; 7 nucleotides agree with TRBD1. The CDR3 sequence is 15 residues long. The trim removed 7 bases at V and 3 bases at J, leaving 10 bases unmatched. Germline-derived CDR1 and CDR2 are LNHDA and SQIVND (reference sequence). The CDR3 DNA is TGTGCCAGTAATAAACAGGGGATTGGTACAGATACGCAGTATTTT. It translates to CASNKQGIGTDTQYF.

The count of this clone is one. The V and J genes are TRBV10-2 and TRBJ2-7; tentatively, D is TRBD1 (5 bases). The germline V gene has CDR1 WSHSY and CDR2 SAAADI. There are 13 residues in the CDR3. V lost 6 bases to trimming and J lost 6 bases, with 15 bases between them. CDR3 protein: CASRQVVLPEQYF. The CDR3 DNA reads TGCGCCAGCAGACAGGTCGTGCTTCCCGAGCAGTACTTC.

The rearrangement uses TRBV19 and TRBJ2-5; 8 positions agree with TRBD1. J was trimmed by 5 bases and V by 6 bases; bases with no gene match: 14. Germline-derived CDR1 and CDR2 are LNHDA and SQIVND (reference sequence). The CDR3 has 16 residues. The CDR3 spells CASSPNYPGGAETQYF. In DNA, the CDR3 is TGTGCCAGTAGCCCCAACTATCCAGGGGGCGCGGAGACCCAGTACTTC.

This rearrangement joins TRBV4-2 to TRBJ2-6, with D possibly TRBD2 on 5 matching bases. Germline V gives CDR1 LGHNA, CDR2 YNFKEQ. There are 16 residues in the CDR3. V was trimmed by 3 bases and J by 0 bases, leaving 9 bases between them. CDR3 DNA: TGTGCCAGCAGCCAGGAGGCACCCTCTGGGGCCAACGTCCTGACTTTC. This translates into CASSQEAPSGANVLTF.

CDR3 DNA: TGTGCCAGCAGGCGACTAGCGGGGGTGGATACGCAGTATTTT. This gives the protein CASRRLAGVDTQYF. This chain connects TRBV6-5 to TRBJ2-3; 12 nucleotides agree with TRBD2. The CDR3 covers 14 residues. Germline CDR1 and CDR2: MNHEY and SVGAGI. Germline trimming cut 6 bases from V and 6 bases from J; bases unmatched to any gene: 4.

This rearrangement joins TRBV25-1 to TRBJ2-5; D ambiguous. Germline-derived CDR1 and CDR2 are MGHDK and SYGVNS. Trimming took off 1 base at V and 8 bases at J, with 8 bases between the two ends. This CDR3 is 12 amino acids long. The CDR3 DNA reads TGTGCCAGCAGTGAATCGTCGTTTACCCAGTACTTC. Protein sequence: CASSESSFTQYF.

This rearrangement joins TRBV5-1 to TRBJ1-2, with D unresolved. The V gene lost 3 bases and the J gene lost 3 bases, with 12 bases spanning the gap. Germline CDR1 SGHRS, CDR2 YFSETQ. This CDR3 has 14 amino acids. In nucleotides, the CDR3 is TGCGCCAGCAGCTACGGACCGCAAGACTATGGCTACACCTTC. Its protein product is CASSYGPQDYGYTF.

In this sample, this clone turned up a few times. This chain's CDR3 is CAGRQGNNSPLHF. The CDR3 bases are TGTGCCGGCCGACAGGGCAATAATTCACCCCTCCACTTT. The chain joins TRBV28 to TRBJ1-6; the match to TRBD1 covers 7 bases. J was trimmed by 5 bases and V by 11 bases; bases with no gene match: 6. This CDR3 contains 13 residues. Germline CDR1 is MDHEN and CDR2 is SYDVKM.

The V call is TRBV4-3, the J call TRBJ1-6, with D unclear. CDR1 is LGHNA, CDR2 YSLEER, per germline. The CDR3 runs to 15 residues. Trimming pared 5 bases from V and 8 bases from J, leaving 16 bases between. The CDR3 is CASSSARAVDSPLHF. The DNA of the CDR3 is TGCGCCAGCAGCTCCGCGAGGGCAGTAGATTCACCCCTCCACTTT.

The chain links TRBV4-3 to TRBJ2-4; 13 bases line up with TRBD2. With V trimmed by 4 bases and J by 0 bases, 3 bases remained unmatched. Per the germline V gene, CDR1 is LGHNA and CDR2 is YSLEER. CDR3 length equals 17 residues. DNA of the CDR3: TGCGCCAGCAGCCCGGGACTAGCGGGGATAGCCAAAAACATTCAGTACTTC. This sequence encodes CASSPGLAGIAKNIQYF.

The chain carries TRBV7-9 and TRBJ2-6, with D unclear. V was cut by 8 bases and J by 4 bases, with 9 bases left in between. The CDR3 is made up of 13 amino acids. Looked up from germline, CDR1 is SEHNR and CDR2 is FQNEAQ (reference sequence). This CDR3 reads CASHVGGANVLTF. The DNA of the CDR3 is TGTGCCAGCCATGTGGGCGGGGCCAACGTCCTGACTTTC. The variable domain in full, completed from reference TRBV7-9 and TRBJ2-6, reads DTGVSQNPRHKITKRGQNVTFRCDPISEHNRLYWYRQTLGQGPEFLTYFQNEAQLEKSRLLSDRFSAERPKGSFSTLEIQRTEQGDSAMYLCASHVGGANVLTFGAGSRLTVL.

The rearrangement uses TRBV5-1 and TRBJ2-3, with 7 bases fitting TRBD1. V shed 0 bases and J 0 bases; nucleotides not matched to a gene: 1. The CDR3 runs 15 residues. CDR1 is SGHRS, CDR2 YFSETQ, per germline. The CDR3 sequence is CASSLAGQSTDTQYF. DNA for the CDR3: TGCGCCAGCAGCTTGGCGGGACAGAGCACAGATACGCAGTATTTT.

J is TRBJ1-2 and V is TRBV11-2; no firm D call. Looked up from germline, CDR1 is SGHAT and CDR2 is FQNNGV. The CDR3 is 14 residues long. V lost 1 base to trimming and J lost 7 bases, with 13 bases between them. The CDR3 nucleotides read TGTGCCAGCAGCTTAGGAATGGGAATTGGTGGCTACACCTTC. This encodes CASSLGMGIGGYTF.

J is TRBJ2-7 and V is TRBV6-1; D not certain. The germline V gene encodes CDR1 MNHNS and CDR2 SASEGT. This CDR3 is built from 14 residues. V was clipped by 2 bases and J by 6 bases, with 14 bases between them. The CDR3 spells CASSEKRRSPEQYF. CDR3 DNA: TGTGCCAGCAGTGAAAAGAGAAGGAGCCCCGAGCAGTACTTC.

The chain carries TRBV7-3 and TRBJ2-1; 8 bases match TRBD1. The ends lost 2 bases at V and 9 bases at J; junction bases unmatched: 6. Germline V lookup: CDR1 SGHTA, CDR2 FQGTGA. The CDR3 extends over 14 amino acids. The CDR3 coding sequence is TGTGCCAGCAGCTTAGGAACAGGGACAGGTGAGCAGTTCTTC. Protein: CASSLGTGTGEQFF.

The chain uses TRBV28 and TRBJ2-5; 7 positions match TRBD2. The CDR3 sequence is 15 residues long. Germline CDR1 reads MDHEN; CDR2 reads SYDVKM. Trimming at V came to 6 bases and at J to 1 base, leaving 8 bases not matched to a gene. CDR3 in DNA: TGTGCCAGCAGGCAAGGGACTACTTTCCAAGAGACCCAGTACTTC. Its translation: CASRQGTTFQETQYF.

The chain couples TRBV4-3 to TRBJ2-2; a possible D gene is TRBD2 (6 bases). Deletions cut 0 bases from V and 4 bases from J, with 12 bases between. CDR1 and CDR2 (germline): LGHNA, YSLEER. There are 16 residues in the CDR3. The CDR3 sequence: CASSQDGGVGTGELFF. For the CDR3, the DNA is TGCGCCAGCAGCCAAGATGGAGGGGTAGGCACCGGGGAGCTGTTTTTT.

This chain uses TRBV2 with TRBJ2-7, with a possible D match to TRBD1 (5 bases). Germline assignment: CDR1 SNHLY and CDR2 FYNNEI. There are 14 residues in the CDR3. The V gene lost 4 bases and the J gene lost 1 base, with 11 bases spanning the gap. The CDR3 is CASSAMDKSYEQYF. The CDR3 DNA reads TGTGCCAGCAGTGCGATGGACAAGTCCTACGAGCAGTACTTC.

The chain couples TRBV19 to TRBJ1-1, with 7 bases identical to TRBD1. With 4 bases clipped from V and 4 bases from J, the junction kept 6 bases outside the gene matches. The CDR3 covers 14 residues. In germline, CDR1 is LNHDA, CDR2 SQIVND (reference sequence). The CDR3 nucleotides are TGTGCCAGTAGTAGTTACAGGGGAGGCACTGAAGCTTTCTTT. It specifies CASSSYRGGTEAFF.

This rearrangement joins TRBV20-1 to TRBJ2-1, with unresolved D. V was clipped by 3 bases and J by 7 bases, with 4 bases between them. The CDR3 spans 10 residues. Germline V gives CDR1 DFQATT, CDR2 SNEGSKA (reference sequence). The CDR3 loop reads CSARENEQFF. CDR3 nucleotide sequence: TGCAGTGCTAGGGAAAATGAGCAGTTCTTC.

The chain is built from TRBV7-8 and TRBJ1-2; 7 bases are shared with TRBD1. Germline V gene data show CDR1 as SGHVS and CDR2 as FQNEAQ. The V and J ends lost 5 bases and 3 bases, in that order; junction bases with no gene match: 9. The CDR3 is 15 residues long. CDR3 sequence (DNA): TGTGCCAGCAGCGGGGGACAGCCCGGGGACTATGGCTACACCTTC. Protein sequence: CASSGGQPGDYGYTF.

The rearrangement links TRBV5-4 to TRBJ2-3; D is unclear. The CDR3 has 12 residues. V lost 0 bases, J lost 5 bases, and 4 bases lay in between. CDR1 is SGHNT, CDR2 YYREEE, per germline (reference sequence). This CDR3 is CASSLDLDTQYF. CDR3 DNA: TGTGCCAGCAGCTTGGATTTAGATACGCAGTATTTT. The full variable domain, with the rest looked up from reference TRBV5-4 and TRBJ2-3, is ETGVTQSPTHLIKTRGQQVTLRCSSQSGHNTVSWYQQALGQGPQFIFQYYREEENGRGNFPPRFSGLQFPNYSSELNVNALELDDSALYLCASSLDLDTQYFGPGTRLTVL.

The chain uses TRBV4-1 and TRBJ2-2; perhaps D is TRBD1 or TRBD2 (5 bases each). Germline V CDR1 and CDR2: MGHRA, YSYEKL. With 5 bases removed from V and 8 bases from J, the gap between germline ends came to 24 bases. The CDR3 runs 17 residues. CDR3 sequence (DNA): TGCGCCAGCAGCAGAGCTGGAGCGCCAGGGAGTGGTGGGGAGCTGTTTTTT. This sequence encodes CASSRAGAPGSGGELFF.

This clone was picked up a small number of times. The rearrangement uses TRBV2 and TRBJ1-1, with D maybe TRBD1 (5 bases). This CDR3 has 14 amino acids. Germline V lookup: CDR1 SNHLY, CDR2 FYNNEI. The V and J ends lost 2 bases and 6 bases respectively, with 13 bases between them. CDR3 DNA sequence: TGTGCCAGCAGTGAATACACAGGTGCCCCTGAAGCTTTCTTT. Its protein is CASSEYTGAPEAFF.

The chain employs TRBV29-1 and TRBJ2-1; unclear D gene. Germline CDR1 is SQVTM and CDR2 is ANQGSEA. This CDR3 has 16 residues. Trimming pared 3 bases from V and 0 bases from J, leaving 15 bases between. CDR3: CSVDAEHQSSYNEQFF. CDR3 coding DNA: TGCAGCGTTGACGCCGAACATCAGAGCTCCTACAATGAGCAGTTCTTC.

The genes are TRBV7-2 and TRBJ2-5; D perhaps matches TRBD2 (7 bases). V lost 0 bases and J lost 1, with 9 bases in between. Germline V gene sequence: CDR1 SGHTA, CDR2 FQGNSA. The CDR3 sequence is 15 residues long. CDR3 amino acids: CASSLARGAQETQYF. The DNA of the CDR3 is TGTGCCAGCAGCTTAGCTCGGGGGGCCCAAGAGACCCAGTACTTC.

CDR3: CAWRSGRGLSYNEQFF. DNA of the CDR3: TGTGCCTGGAGGAGTGGCAGGGGGCTTTCCTACAATGAGCAGTTCTTC. J is TRBJ2-1 and V is TRBV30, with 8 bases aligning to TRBD1. CDR3 size: 16 residues. After removal of 3 bases from V and 1 base from J, the junction contained 8 bases not matched to a gene. CDR1 and CDR2 (germline): GTSNPN, SVGIG (reference sequence). Based on the CDR3 plus reference TRBV30 and TRBJ2-1, the full variable domain is SQTIHQWPATLVQPVGSPLSLECTVEGTSNPNLYWYRQAAGRGLQLLFYSVGIGQISSEVPQNLSASRPQDRQFILSSKKLLLSDSGFYLCAWRSGRGLSYNEQFFGPGTRLTVL.

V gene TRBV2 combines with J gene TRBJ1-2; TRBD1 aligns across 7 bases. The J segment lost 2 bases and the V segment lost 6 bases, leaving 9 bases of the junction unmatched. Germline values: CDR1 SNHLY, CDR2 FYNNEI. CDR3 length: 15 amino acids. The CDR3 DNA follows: TGTGCCAGCAGCTCGGAGACAGGGATAAACTATGGCTACACCTTC. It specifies CASSSETGINYGYTF.

This chain's CDR3 is CASSGDRGFSTDTQYF. CDR3 nucleotides: TGTGCCAGCAGTGGTGACAGGGGATTTAGCACAGATACGCAGTATTTT. The chain joins TRBV6-1 to TRBJ2-3; 8 nucleotides agree with TRBD1. The CDR3 sequence is 16 residues long. CDR1 MNHNS and CDR2 SASEGT come from the germline V gene. Unmatched junction bases numbered 6, after V lost 4 bases and J lost 0 bases.